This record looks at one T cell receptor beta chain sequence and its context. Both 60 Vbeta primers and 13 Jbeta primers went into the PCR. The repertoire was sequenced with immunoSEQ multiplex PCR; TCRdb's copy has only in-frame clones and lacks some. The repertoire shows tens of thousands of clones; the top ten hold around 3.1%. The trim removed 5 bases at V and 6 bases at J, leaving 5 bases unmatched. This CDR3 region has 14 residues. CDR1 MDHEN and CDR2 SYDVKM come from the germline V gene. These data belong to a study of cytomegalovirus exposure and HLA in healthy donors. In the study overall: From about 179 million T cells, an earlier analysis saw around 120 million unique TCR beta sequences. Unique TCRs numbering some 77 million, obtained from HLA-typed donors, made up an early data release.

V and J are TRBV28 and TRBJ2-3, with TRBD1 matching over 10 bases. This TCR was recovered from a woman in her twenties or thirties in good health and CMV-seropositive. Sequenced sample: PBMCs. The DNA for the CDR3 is TGTGCCAGCAGTATCGACAGGGGGCCTGATACGCAGTATTTT. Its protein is CASSIDRGPDTQYF.